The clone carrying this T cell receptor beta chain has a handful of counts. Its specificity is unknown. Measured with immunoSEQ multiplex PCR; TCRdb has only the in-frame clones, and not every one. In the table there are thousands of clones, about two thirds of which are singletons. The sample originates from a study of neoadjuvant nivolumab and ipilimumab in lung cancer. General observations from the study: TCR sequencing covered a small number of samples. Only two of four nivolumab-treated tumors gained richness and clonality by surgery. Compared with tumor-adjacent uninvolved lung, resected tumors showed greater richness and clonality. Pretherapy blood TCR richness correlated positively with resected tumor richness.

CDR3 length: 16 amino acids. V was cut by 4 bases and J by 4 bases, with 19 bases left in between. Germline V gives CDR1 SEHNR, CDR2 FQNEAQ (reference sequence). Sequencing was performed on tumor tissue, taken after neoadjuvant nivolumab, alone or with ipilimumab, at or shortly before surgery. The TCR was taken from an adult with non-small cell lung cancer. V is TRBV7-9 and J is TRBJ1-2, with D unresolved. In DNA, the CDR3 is TGTGCCAGCAGCTCAGCTCCCCCAGGCCGAGGCTATGGCTACACCTTC. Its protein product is CASSSAPPGRGYGYTF.